Each of the 17 T cell receptor beta chains below was sequenced from the same sample in a study of blood T cell repertoires in COVID-19. This table comes from immunoSEQ multiplex PCR, and its TCRdb copy is limited to in-frame clones, with some not included. The table lists roughly 200,000 clones, 78% of them singletons. The sequenced sample was peripheral blood. The receptors shown here come from an elderly woman with active or convalescent COVID-19.

The chain links TRBV3-1 (or the pseudogene TRBV3-2) to TRBJ1-5; no definite D call. The CDR3 length is 14 residues. Per the germline V gene, CDR1 is LGHDT and CDR2 is YNNKEL (reference sequence). With 4 bases removed from V and 5 bases from J, the gap between germline ends came to 12 bases. DNA for the CDR3: TGTGCCAGCAGCCCGCTAATCAGCGATCAGCCCCAGCATTTT. Residues: CASSPLISDQPQHF.

The rearrangement joins TRBV7-2 to TRBJ2-2; 13 bases fit TRBD2. The CDR3 has 19 amino acids. CDR1 SGHTA and CDR2 FQGNSA come from the germline V gene. V lost 2 bases to trimming and J lost 4 bases; unmatched junction nucleotides: 10. The CDR3: CASSLRLGGLAGTTGELFF. CDR3 bases: TGTGCCAGCAGCTTAAGATTGGGGGGACTAGCGGGGACCACCGGGGAGCTGTTTTTT.

This rearrangement joins TRBV7-9 to TRBJ2-3, with D tentatively TRBD2 (6 bases). Germline V gene lookup returns CDR1 SEHNR and CDR2 FQNEAQ (reference sequence). The length of the CDR3 is 14 residues. V shed 5 bases and J shed 0 bases, with 9 bases lying between them. The CDR3 region is CASSPGDSTDTQYF. The CDR3 DNA reads TGTGCCAGCAGCCCGGGGGACAGCACAGATACGCAGTATTTT.

The rearrangement joins TRBV11-3 to TRBJ2-7; D may be TRBD2 (6 bases). The CDR3 consists of 14 residues. With 5 bases removed from V and 2 bases from J, the gap between germline ends came to 13 bases. Per the germline V gene, CDR1 is SGHNT and CDR2 is YENEEA. The CDR3 is CASSPGGGTYEQYF. The DNA for the CDR3 is TGTGCCAGCAGCCCCGGCGGCGGGACCTACGAGCAGTACTTC. The complete variable domain, with remaining parts taken from reference TRBV11-3 and TRBJ2-7, reads EAGVVQSPRYKIIEKKQPVAFWCNPISGHNTLYWYLQNLGQGPELLIRYENEEAVDDSQLPKDRFSAERLKGVDSTLKIQPAELGDSAVYLCASSPGGGTYEQYFGPGTRLTVT.

Only one count was recorded for this clone. The V call is TRBV7-8, the J call TRBJ1-2, with a tentative D call TRBD1 (6 bases). Germline lookup yields CDR1 SGHVS and CDR2 FQNEAQ. This CDR3 region has 15 residues. Trimming pared 2 bases from V and 12 bases from J, leaving 22 bases between. CDR3 DNA sequence: TGTGCCAGCAGCTTAATGATAGGGGGAGATCATAGCGACACCTTC. Its protein is CASSLMIGGDHSDTF. Combining the CDR3 with reference TRBV7-8 and TRBJ1-2 gives the whole variable domain GAGVSQSPRYKVAKRGQDVALRCDPISGHVSLFWYQQALGQGPEFLTYFQNEAQLDKSGLPSDRFFAERPEGSVSTLKIQRTQQEDSAVYLCASSLMIGGDHSDTFGSGTRLTVV.

The rearrangement uses TRBV7-2 and TRBJ1-2; the D gene is possibly TRBD1 (5 bases). V was shortened by 1 base and J by 8 bases, with 14 bases between the two germline ends. The CDR3 covers 14 residues. Germline values: CDR1 SGHTA, CDR2 FQGNSA. This CDR3 is CASSLGSVGGGYTF. CDR3 nucleotides: TGTGCCAGCAGCTTAGGTTCAGTGGGGGGAGGCTACACCTTC.

The CDR3 region is CASGGQATGELFF. The CDR3 bases are TGTGCTAGCGGGGGCCAGGCCACCGGGGAGCTGTTTTTT. The chain links TRBV7-7 to TRBJ2-2, with 9 bases fitting TRBD2. The V gene's germline CDR1 is SSHAT and CDR2 FNYEAQ (reference sequence). CDR3 length: 13 amino acids.

The chain carries TRBV19 and TRBJ2-3; D is unclear. This CDR3 region has 14 residues. Germline V gene lookup returns CDR1 LNHDA and CDR2 SQIVND (reference sequence). Between the trimmed V and J ends, which lost 3 bases and 2 bases, there was a span of 9 bases. The DNA for the CDR3 is TGTGCCAGTAGTATGAACTTTTACACAGATACGCAGTATTTT. Protein sequence: CASSMNFYTDTQYF.

Turning to this clone: This sample also contains other DNA sequences that code for the same CDR3. The V gene is TRBV18, the J gene TRBJ1-5, with 8 bases that match TRBD1. In germline, CDR1 is KGHSH, CDR2 LQKENI. With 6 bases clipped from V and 5 bases from J, the junction kept 6 bases outside the gene matches. This CDR3 contains 14 residues. The CDR3 region has the DNA TGTGCCAGCTCCCCCGGACAGGGTGATCAGCCCCAGCATTTT. It encodes CASSPGQGDQPQHF.

In its sample, this clone was seen a few times. V is TRBV28 and J is TRBJ1-4; D ambiguous. V lost 1 base and J 10 bases, leaving 13 bases between the germline ends. This CDR3 region has 14 residues. Germline V gives CDR1 MDHEN, CDR2 SYDVKM. This CDR3 reads CASSLLQLEGKLFF. CDR3 bases: TGTGCCAGCAGTTTATTACAGTTAGAGGGAAAACTGTTTTTT.

This clone was counted a few times. The chain carries TRBV7-9 and TRBJ1-1, with D perhaps TRBD1 (6 bases). From germline, CDR1 is SEHNR and CDR2 FQNEAQ (reference sequence). V was pared by 5 bases and J by 6 bases, with 13 bases between. The CDR3 covers 13 residues. The CDR3 nucleotides read TGTGCCAGCAGCCAACAGGGATGGGCTGAAGCTTTCTTT. This translates into CASSQQGWAEAFF.

The V and J genes are TRBV18 and TRBJ1-1, with D possibly matching TRBD1 (5 bases). The CDR3 extends over 14 amino acids. CDR1 is KGHSH and CDR2 is LQKENI in the germline V gene. V lost 1 base, J lost 1 base, and 7 bases lay in between. The CDR3 DNA is TGTGCCAGCTCACCACGGACACCGAACACTGAAGCTTTCTTT. Translation: CASSPRTPNTEAFF. The variable domain in full, with the rest retrieved from reference TRBV18 and TRBJ1-1, is NAGVMQNPRHLVRRRGQEARLRCSPMKGHSHVYWYRQLPEEGLKFMVYLQKENIIDESGMPKERFSAEFPKEGPSILRIQQVVRGDSAAYFCASSPRTPNTEAFFGQGTRLTVV.

This clone was detected once. The chain is built from TRBV2 and TRBJ1-1; D is possibly TRBD1 (5 bases). The CDR3 totals 16 residues. V lost 1 base, J lost 3 bases, and 15 bases lay in between. Germline V CDR1 and CDR2: SNHLY, FYNNEI. The CDR3 region has the DNA TGTGCCAGCAGTGAAGGGCAGGGCGGGAGAGACACTGAAGCTTTCTTT. This gives the protein CASSEGQGGRDTEAFF.

J is TRBJ2-2 and V is TRBV6-2 or TRBV6-3, with 11 bases matching TRBD1. The CDR3 has 18 amino acids. Germline V gene lookup returns CDR1 MNHEY and CDR2 SVGEGT. V was pared by 5 bases and J by 0 bases, with 8 bases of the junction left unmatched. For the CDR3, the DNA is TGTGCCAGCAGTACGTTCTCGGGACAGGGGGCGAACACCGGGGAGCTGTTTTTT. It encodes CASSTFSGQGANTGELFF.

The genes are TRBV24-1 and TRBJ2-1, with 8 bases lining up with TRBD1. Looked up from germline, CDR1 is KGHDR and CDR2 is SFDVKD. Losses at the gene ends were 4 bases for V and 5 bases for J; bases not matched to a gene: 6. This CDR3 has 15 amino acids. The CDR3 is CATSERQGTHNEQFF. For the CDR3, the DNA is TGTGCCACCAGTGAAAGACAGGGGACTCACAATGAGCAGTTCTTC.

This rearrangement joins TRBV28 to TRBJ2-3, with D unresolved. The CDR3 spans 14 residues. From germline, CDR1 is MDHEN and CDR2 SYDVKM. V dropped 5 bases and J dropped 2 bases, with 11 bases sitting between them. The CDR3 loop is CASSPDTFTDTQYF. In nucleotides, the CDR3 is TGTGCCAGCAGTCCTGACACCTTCACAGATACGCAGTATTTT.

The V call is TRBV7-8, the J call TRBJ1-2; D uncertain. The CDR3 has 15 amino acids. CDR1 is SGHVS and CDR2 is FQNEAQ in the germline V gene. The V end was cut by 5 bases, the J end by 4 bases, with 17 bases between. Here the CDR3 reads CASSPRSTSSYGYTF. The CDR3 DNA follows: TGTGCCAGCAGCCCCCGTTCCACATCCAGCTATGGCTACACCTTC.